This T cell receptor beta chain emerged from a study of blood T cell repertoires in COVID-19. Patients in Seattle were enrolled during active infection, then followed longitudinally. The assay was immunoSEQ multiplex PCR, and TCRdb's table has in-frame clones only and misses some. This table has 150,000 to 200,000 clones, more than 75% appearing once. Sequenced sample: peripheral blood. This TCR was sampled from a middle-aged woman with COVID-19, enrolled during active disease.

In DNA form, the CDR3 reads TGTGTCAGAAGCTTAGTTCAGCGGGGGGCCGAGGATGAGCAGTTCTTC. Its translation is CVRSLVQRGAEDEQFF. This chain joins TRBV7-5 and TRBJ2-1; the table's D call, TRBD2, has no DNA check behind it. TRBV7-5 represents a pseudogene. There are 16 residues in the CDR3.